This T cell receptor beta chain was recovered during a study of T-cell memory formation after mild COVID-19. The CDR3 length is 16 residues. Germline V gene data show CDR1 as SGHRS and CDR2 as YFSETQ. J lost 4 bases, V lost 4 bases, and 11 bases had no gene match. Study-wide points: SARS-CoV-2 specificity was not confirmed for second-wave clones peaking on day 37.

Via MiXCR, TCRdb re-called the 5' RACE reads, giving one row per CDR3 protein. This table has about 130,000 distinct CDR3 sequences, about a sixth appearing once. As to this clonotype: Its target is unknown.

This receptor was taken from a man aged 18 to 30 who had mild COVID-19 (a few samples of this study predate the infection). Cell type and time point are not known. This rearrangement joins TRBV5-1 to TRBJ2-3; 8 nucleotides align to TRBD1. Sequencing was done on a sample of PBMCs or a T cell subset sorted from them (not recorded which). The CDR3 DNA is TGCGCCAGCAGCCCCAGGGGGCCTTACGGATCAGATACGCAGTATTTT. The encoded protein is CASSPRGPYGSDTQYF.